Included here is one T cell receptor beta chain sequence, with context. TCRdb re-called the 5' RACE reads with MiXCR, one entry per CDR3 protein. The sample contains 50,000 to 70,000 distinct CDR3 sequences, 12% of which appear only once. Germline assignment: CDR1 ENHRY and CDR2 SYGVKD. Trimming stripped 3 bases from V and 0 bases from J, with 31 bases between. The CDR3 contains 22 residues. The data originate from a study of T-cell memory formation after mild COVID-19. The specimen sequenced was PBMCs or a T cell subset sorted from them (not recorded which). The chain is built from TRBV10-3 and TRBJ2-3; D remains unclear. The receptor's source is a man aged 18 to 30 who had mild COVID-19 (a few samples of this study predate the infection). Cell type and time point are not known. The CDR3 loop is CAISDNRGSTLLGDVSTDTQYF. CDR3 in DNA: TGTGCCATCAGTGATAACAGAGGAAGTACTTTGCTTGGTGACGTGAGCACAGATACGCAGTATTTT.